One and the same sample provided the 2 T cell receptor beta chains below, sequenced in a study of response to subunit inactivated influenza vaccine. TCRdb used MiXCR to reprocess the RT-PCR reads, holding one entry per CDR3 protein. The repertoire holds around 850,000 distinct CDR3 sequences, with 15% to 20% as singletons. This specimen consisted of PBMCs from blood, obtained more than 4 days after vaccination. The receptor source for this set is a man aged 50 to 60 who received an inactivated influenza vaccine.

V gene TRBV28 combines with J gene TRBJ2-1; possible D gene TRBD2, 5 bases. This CDR3 has 15 amino acids. V was trimmed by 3 bases and J by 7 bases, leaving 16 bases between them. The V gene's germline CDR1 is MDHEN and CDR2 SYDVKM. CDR3 in DNA: TGTGCCAGCAGTTTCTCAACCGGGAAAGTAAATGAGCAGTTCTTC. This gives the protein CASSFSTGKVNEQFF.

Only a few counts were recorded for this clonotype. The rearrangement joins TRBV20-1 to TRBJ1-5; D is uncertain. This CDR3 has 12 amino acids. CDR1 DFQATT and CDR2 SNEGSKA come from the germline V gene (reference sequence). V lost 3 bases and J 8 bases, leaving 11 bases between the germline ends. The CDR3, as DNA: TGCAGTGCTAGTCCTACAACGGAGCCCCAGCATTTT. It specifies CSASPTTEPQHF.